The following is a TCR beta chain sequence with its context. Its antigen is not known. This sample is part of a study of cytomegalovirus exposure and HLA in healthy donors. Study-wide context: The roughly 120 million unique TCR beta sequences, from roughly 180 million T cells, were found by an earlier analysis. Study results and caveats: Cytomegalovirus-associated status was assigned to about 150 TCR beta chains. About 87% or about 30% of the time was how often most TCR beta V segments were productive, according to an earlier analysis. A likely sequencing artifact accounted for one observed cluster of highly shared sequence variants.

The CDR3 consists of 14 residues. The ends were cut back, 11 bases at V and 0 bases at J, with 16 bases in the middle. Germline-derived CDR1 and CDR2 are MNHNY and SVGAGI (reference sequence). The PCR used 60 Vbeta and 13 Jbeta primers. Profiled with immunoSEQ multiplex PCR; TCRdb holds only in-frame clones, not every one. Of 250,000 to 350,000 clones in the sample, about 80% were seen once. The source is a girl aged 2 to 10 in good health and CMV-seronegative. The sequenced sample consisted of PBMCs. V and J are TRBV6-6 and TRBJ1-1; D call uncertain. DNA for the CDR3: TGTGCCGCTTTTACTGGAGGGATGAACACTGAAGCTTTCTTT. This encodes CAAFTGGMNTEAFF.